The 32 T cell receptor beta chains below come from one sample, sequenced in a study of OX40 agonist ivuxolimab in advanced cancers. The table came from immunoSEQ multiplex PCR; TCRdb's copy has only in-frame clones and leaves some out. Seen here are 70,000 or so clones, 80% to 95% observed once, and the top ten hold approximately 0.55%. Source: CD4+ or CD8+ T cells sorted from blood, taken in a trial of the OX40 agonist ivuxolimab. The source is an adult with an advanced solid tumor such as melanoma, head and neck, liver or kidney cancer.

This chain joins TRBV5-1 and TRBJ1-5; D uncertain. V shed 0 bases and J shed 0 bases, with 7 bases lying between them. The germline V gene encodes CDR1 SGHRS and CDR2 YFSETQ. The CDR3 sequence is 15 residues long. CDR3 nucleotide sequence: TGCGCCAGCAGCTTGGGAGAAAATAGCAATCAGCCCCAGCATTTT. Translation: CASSLGENSNQPQHF.

This chain's CDR3 is CASSFRPTGETEAFF. The CDR3 nucleotides read TGTGCCAGCAGCTTTCGGCCTACTGGGGAAACTGAAGCTTTCTTT. The gene calls are TRBV14 and TRBJ1-1; D ambiguous. Germline assignment: CDR1 SGHDN and CDR2 FVKESK. Trimming pared 5 bases from V and 5 bases from J, leaving 18 bases between. The CDR3 length is 15 residues. The variable domain in full, with the rest retrieved from reference TRBV14 and TRBJ1-1, is EAGVTQFPSHSVIEKGQTVTLRCDPISGHDNLYWYRRVMGKEIKFLLHFVKESKQDESGMPNNRFLAERTGGTYSTLKVQPAELEDSGVYFCASSFRPTGETEAFFGQGTRLTVV.

CDR3 sequence (DNA): TGTGCCAGCAGCCCACTAGCGGGAGGTCGTGGCGATACGCAGTATTTT. Translated, it gives CASSPLAGGRGDTQYF. The V and J genes are TRBV7-2 and TRBJ2-3, with 12 nucleotides matching TRBD2. The CDR3 covers 16 residues. Per the germline V gene, CDR1 is SGHTA and CDR2 is FQGNSA. Trimming at V came to 5 bases and at J to 6 bases, leaving 9 bases not matched to a gene.

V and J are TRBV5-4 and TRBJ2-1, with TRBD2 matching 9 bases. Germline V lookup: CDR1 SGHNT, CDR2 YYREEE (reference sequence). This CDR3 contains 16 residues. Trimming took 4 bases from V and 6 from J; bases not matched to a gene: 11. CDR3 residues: CASSPGGLAGTNEQFF. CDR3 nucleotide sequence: TGTGCCAGCAGCCCGGGAGGGCTAGCGGGAACCAATGAGCAGTTCTTC.

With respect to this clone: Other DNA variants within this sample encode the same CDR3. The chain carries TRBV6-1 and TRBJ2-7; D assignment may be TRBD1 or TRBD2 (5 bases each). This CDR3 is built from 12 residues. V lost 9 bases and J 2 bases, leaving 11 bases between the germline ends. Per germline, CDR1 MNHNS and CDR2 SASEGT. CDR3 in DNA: TGTGCCAGTACCGGGACCACCTACGAGCAGTACTTC. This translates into CASTGTTYEQYF.

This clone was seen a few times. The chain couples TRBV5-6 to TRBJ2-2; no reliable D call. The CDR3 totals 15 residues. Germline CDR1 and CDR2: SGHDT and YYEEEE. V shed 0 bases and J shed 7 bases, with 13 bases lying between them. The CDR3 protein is CASSLAWRTGGELFF. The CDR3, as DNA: TGTGCCAGCAGCTTGGCCTGGCGGACGGGCGGGGAGCTGTTTTTT. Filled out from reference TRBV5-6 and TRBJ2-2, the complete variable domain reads DAGVTQSPTHLIKTRGQQVTLRCSPKSGHDTVSWYQQALGQGPQFIFQYYEEEERQRGNFPDRFSGHQFPNYSSELNVNALLLGDSALYLCASSLAWRTGGELFFGEGSRLTVL.

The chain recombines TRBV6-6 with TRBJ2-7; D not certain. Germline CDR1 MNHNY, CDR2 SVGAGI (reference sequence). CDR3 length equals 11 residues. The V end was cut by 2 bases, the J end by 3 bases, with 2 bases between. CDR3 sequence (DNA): TGTGCCAGCAGTTACGACTACGAGCAGTACTTC. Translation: CASSYDYEQYF.

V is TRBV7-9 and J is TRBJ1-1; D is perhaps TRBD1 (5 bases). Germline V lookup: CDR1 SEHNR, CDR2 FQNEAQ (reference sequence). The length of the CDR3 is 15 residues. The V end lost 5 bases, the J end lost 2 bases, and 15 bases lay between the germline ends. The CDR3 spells CASSPRQSPNTEAFF. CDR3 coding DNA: TGTGCCAGCAGCCCCCGACAGTCACCTAACACTGAAGCTTTCTTT.

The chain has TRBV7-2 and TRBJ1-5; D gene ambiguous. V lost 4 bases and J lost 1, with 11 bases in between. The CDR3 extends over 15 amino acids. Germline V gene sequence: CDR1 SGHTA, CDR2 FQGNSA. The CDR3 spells CASSSYLGSNQPQHF. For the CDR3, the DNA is TGTGCCAGCAGCTCCTATCTGGGAAGCAATCAGCCCCAGCATTTT. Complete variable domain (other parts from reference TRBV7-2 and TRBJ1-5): GAGVSQSPSNKVTEKGKDVELRCDPISGHTALYWYRQSLGQGLEFLIYFQGNSAPDKSGLPSDRFSAERTGGSVSTLTIQRTQQEDSAVYLCASSSYLGSNQPQHFGDGTRLSIL.

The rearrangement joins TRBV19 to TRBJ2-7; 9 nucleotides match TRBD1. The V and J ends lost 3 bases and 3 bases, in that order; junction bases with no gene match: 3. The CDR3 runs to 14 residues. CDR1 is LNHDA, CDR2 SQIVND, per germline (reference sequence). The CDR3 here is CASSIRQGVYEQYF. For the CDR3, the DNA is TGTGCCAGTAGTATCAGACAGGGGGTCTACGAGCAGTACTTC.

Written as DNA, the CDR3 is TGTGCCAGCAGGCCCGACGGGGTGGGGAATCAGCCCCAGCATTTT. Residues: CASRPDGVGNQPQHF. The chain combines TRBV6-5 with TRBJ1-5; D unresolved. Looked up from germline, CDR1 is MNHEY and CDR2 is SVGAGI. V was shortened by 6 bases and J by 4 bases, with 16 bases between the two germline ends. This CDR3 region has 15 residues.

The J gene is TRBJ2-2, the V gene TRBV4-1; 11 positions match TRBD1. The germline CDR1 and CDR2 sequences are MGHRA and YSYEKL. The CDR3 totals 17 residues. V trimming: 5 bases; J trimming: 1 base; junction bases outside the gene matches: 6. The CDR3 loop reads CASSTRTGGVNTGELFF. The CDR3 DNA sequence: TGCGCCAGCAGCACTCGGACAGGGGGCGTGAACACCGGGGAGCTGTTTTTT.

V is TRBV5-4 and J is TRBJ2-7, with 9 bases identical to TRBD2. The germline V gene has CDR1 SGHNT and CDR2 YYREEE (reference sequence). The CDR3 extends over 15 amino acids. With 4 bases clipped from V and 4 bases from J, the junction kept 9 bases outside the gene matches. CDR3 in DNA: TGTGCCAGCAGCCACGGACTAGCGACAGGGTACGAGCAGTACTTC. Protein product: CASSHGLATGYEQYF.

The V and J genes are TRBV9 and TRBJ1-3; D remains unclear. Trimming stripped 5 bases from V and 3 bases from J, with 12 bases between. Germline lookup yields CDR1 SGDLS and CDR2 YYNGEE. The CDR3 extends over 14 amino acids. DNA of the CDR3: TGTGCCAGCAGTGAGGGAACAAATGGAAACACCATATATTTT. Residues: CASSEGTNGNTIYF.

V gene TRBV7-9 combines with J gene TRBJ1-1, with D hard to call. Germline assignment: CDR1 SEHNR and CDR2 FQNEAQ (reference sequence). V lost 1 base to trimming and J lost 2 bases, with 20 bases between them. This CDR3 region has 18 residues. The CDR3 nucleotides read TGTGCCAGCAGCTTAGTCCACAGAAGGTTGGAACCCAACACTGAAGCTTTCTTT. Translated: CASSLVHRRLEPNTEAFF. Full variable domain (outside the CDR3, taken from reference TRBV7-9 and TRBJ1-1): DTGVSQNPRHKITKRGQNVTFRCDPISEHNRLYWYRQTLGQGPEFLTYFQNEAQLEKSRLLSDRFSAERPKGSFSTLEIQRTEQGDSAMYLCASSLVHRRLEPNTEAFFGQGTRLTVV.

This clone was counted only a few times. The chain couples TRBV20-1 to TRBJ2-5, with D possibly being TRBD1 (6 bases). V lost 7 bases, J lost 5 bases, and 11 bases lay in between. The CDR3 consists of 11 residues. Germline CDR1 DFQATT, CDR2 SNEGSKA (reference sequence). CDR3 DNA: TGCAGTGGGACAGCTCAGGAGACCCAGTACTTC. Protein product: CSGTAQETQYF.

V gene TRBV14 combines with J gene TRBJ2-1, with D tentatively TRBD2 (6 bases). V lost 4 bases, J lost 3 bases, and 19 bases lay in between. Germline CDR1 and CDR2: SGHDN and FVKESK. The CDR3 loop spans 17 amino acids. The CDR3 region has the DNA TGTGCCAGCAGCCCCCCAATCGGTAGCGGCCTCTACAATGAGCAGTTCTTC. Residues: CASSPPIGSGLYNEQFF.

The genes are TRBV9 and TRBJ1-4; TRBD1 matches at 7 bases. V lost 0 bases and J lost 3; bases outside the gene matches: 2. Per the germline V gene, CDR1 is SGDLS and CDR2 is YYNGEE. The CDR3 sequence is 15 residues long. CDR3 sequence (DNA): TGTGCCAGCAGCGTAGCGGGACAGCCTAATGAAAAACTGTTTTTT. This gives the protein CASSVAGQPNEKLFF. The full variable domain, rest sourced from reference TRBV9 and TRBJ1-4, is DSGVTQTPKHLITATGQRVTLRCSPRSGDLSVYWYQQSLDQGLQFLIQYYNGEERAKGNILERFSAQQFPDLHSELNLSSLELGDSALYFCASSVAGQPNEKLFFGSGTQLSVL.

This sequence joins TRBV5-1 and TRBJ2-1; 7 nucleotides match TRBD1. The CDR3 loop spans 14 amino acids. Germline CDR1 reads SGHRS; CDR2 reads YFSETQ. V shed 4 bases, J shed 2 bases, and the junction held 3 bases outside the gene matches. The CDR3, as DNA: TGCGCCAGCAGCCTACAGGGGACCTACAATGAGCAGTTCTTC. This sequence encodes CASSLQGTYNEQFF.

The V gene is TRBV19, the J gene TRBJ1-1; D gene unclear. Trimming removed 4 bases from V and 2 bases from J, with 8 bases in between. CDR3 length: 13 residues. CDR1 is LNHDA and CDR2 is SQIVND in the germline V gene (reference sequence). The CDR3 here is CASSTTVNTEAFF. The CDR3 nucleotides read TGTGCCAGTAGTACCACGGTAAACACTGAAGCTTTCTTT. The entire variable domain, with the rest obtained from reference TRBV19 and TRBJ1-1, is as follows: DGGITQSPKYLFRKEGQNVTLSCEQNLNHDAMYWYRQDPGQGLRLIYYSQIVNDFQKGDIAEGYSVSREKKESFPLTVTSAQKNPTAFYLCASSTTVNTEAFFGQGTRLTVV.

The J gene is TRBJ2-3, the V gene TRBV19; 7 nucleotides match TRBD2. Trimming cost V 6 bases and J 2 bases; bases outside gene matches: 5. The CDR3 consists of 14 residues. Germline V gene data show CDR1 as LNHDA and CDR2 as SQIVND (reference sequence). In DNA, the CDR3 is TGTGCCAGTAGATTCGGGGGGAACACAGATACGCAGTATTTT. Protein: CASRFGGNTDTQYF.

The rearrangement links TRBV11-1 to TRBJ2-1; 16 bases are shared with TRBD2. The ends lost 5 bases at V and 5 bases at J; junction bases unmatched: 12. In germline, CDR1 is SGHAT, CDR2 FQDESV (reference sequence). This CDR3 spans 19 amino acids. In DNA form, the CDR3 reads TGTGCCAGCAGCAAGTCCGGGACTAGCGGGAGGGCCCGCCACAATGAGCAGTTCTTC. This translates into CASSKSGTSGRARHNEQFF.

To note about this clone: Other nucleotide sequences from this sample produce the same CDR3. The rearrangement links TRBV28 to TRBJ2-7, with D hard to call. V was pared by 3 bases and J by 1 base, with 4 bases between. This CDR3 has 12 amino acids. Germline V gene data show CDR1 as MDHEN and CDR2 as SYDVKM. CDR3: CASSFGSYEQYF. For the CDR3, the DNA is TGTGCCAGCAGTTTTGGTTCCTACGAGCAGTACTTC.

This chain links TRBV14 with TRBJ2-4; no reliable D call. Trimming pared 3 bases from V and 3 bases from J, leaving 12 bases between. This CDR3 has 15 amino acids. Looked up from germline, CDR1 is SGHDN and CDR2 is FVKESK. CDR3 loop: CASSQVGGGKNIQYF. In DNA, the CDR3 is TGTGCCAGCAGCCAGGTGGGCGGTGGCAAAAACATTCAGTACTTC.

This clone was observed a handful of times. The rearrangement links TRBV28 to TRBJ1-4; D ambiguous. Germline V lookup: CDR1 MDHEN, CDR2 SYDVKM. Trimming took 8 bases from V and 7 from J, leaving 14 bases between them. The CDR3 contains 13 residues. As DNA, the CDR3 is TGTGCCAGCCTTTTTACAAACGGTGAAAAACTGTTTTTT. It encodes CASLFTNGEKLFF.

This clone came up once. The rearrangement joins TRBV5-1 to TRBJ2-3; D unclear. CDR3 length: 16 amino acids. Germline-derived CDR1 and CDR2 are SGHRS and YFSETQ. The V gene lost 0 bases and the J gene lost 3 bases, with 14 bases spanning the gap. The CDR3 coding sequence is TGCGCCAGCAGCTTGGAGGCTAGTGGAATTACAGATACGCAGTATTTT. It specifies CASSLEASGITDTQYF.

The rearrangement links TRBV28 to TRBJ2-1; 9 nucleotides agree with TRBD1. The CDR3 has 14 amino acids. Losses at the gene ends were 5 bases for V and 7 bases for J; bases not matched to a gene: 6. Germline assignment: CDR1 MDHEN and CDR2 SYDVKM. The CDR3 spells CASSPRTGANEQFF. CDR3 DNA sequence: TGTGCCAGCAGTCCGCGGACAGGGGCGAATGAGCAGTTCTTC.

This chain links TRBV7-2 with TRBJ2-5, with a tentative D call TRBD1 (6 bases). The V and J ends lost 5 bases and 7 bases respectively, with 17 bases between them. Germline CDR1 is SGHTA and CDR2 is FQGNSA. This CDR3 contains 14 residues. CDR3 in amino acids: CASSPRGTSGTQYF. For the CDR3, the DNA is TGTGCCAGCAGCCCCAGGGGTACAAGTGGGACCCAGTACTTC.

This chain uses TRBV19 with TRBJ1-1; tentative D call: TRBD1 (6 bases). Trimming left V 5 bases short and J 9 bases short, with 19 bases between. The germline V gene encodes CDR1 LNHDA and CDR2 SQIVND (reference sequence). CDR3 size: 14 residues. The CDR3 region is CASSQQGIRGQAFF. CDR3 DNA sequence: TGTGCCAGTAGTCAACAGGGAATACGAGGCCAAGCTTTCTTT. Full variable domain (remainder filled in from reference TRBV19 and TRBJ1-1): DGGITQSPKYLFRKEGQNVTLSCEQNLNHDAMYWYRQDPGQGLRLIYYSQIVNDFQKGDIAEGYSVSREKKESFPLTVTSAQKNPTAFYLCASSQQGIRGQAFFGQGTRLTVV.

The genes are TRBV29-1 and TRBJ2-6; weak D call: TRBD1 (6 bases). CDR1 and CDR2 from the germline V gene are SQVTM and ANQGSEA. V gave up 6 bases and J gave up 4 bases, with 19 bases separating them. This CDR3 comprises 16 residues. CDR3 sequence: CSVVLTGFTGANVLTF. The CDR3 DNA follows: TGCAGCGTCGTTCTCACAGGGTTTACAGGGGCCAACGTCCTGACTTTC.

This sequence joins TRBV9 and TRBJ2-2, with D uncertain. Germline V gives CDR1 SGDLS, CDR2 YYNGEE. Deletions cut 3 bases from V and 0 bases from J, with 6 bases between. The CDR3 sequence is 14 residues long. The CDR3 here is CASSDTPNTGELFF. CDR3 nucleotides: TGTGCCAGCAGCGATACTCCGAACACCGGGGAGCTGTTTTTT. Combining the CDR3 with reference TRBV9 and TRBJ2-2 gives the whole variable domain DSGVTQTPKHLITATGQRVTLRCSPRSGDLSVYWYQQSLDQGLQFLIQYYNGEERAKGNILERFSAQQFPDLHSELNLSSLELGDSALYFCASSDTPNTGELFFGEGSRLTVL.

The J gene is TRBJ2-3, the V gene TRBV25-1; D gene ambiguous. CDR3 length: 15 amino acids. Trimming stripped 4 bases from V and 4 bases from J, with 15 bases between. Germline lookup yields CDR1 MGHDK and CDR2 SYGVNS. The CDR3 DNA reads TGTGCCAGCAGTGCCTTGGGTTACCCGGCAGATACGCAGTATTTT. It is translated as CASSALGYPADTQYF.